This T cell receptor beta chain was recovered during a study of blood T cell repertoires in COVID-19. The wider study: Collection of acute and convalescent COVID-19 samples took place in the United States, Italy and Spain. T cells, B-cell-depleted T cells, or PBMCs supplied cDNA or gDNA.

Germline CDR1 and CDR2: MNHEY and SVGEGT. The V segment lost 1 base and the J segment 0 bases; nucleotides outside the gene matches: 8. This CDR3 comprises 18 residues. As processed by the authors: Amplification of reference gene primers was used by the study to estimate nucleated cell counts. Measured with immunoSEQ multiplex PCR; TCRdb has only the in-frame clones, and not every one. D and trimming were read from the DNA, whereas the V and J calls and clone size are those reported in that table. The sample contains about 210,000 clones, approximately 90% of which appear only once. This clone has a single count.

Sequenced input: peripheral blood. This clonotype originated in a man in his forties with acute or convalescent COVID-19. V and J are TRBV6-2 or TRBV6-3 and TRBJ2-2; 7 nucleotides line up with TRBD1. The DNA of the CDR3 is TGTGCCAGCAGTTACTTCATCCCGGGACAGACGAACACCGGGGAGCTGTTTTTT. Its protein is CASSYFIPGQTNTGELFF.